This T cell receptor beta chain originates from a study of neurological immune-mediated disorders. Study observations and caveats: Phylogenetically, 18 of 34 multiple sclerosis patients' repertoires fell into one related-CDR3 cluster, a possible signature.

TCRdb analysed the 5' RACE reads with MiXCR anew, one entry per CDR3 protein. The sample holds under 90,000 distinct CDR3 sequences, around 3.5% seen once. This clonotype was seen many times. Its matching antigen is unknown. The specimen sequenced was PBMCs. This TCR came from a woman between 50 and 59 years old with multiple sclerosis.

The chain's CDR3 is CASSYSWVGGGELFF. CDR3 sequence (DNA): TGTGCCAGCAGTTACTCATGGGTTGGGGGCGGGGAGCTGTTTTTT. The chain links TRBV6-5 to TRBJ2-2; D may match TRBD1 or TRBD2 (5 bases each). Trimming stripped 0 bases from V and 7 bases from J, with 12 bases between. CDR1 MNHEY and CDR2 SVGAGI come from the germline V gene. This CDR3 comprises 15 residues.